This TCR beta chain was captured in a study of blood T cell repertoires in COVID-19. Study-wide context: Material from acute and convalescent COVID-19 was sourced from the United States, Italy and Spain. The cDNA or gDNA used as material had been derived from T cells, B-cell-depleted T cells, or PBMCs.

A single count supports this clone. Study processing details: Amplification of reference gene primers provided the estimated nucleated cell counts. TCRdb's table, derived via immunoSEQ multiplex PCR, lists solely in-frame clones and lacks some. V and J calls plus clone size are reproduced from that table; the DNA served to infer D and trimming. Here the sample spans some 70,000 clones, 85% being singletons. Sequenced input: peripheral blood. This clonotype was obtained from a man older than 75 with acute or convalescent COVID-19.

The CDR3 region is CASSYSKDSQYF. Written as DNA, the CDR3 is TGTGCCAGCAGTTACTCGAAAGACTCGCAGTATTTT. The rearrangement links TRBV6-2 or TRBV6-3 to TRBJ2-3; D unclear. Trimming left V 0 bases short and J 10 bases short, with 8 bases between. CDR1 MNHEY and CDR2 SVGEGT come from the germline V gene. This CDR3 comprises 12 residues.